The T cell receptor delta chain described here comes from a study of γδ T cells in repeated Plasmodium falciparum infection. Study-wide results and caveats: Over time and infection, Vgamma9/Vdelta2+ repertoires remained highly stable and polyclonal. One small rural Malian village, predominantly a single ethnic group, supplied the cohort. Repeated controlled infections reportedly drove waves of new clonotype selection in Vdelta2-negative, mostly Vdelta1+, gammadelta repertoires.

TCRdb redid clone calling on the multiplex PCR reads using CATT. This sample has 75,000 to 100,000 delta-chain clones, with about 1.5% found just once. This clone has a handful of counts. The antigen remains undetermined. A read error likely explains why the TCRdb protein, taken from a much larger clone, differs from this DNA's translation at residue 5; the protein shown is translated from the DNA. CDR3 length equals 16 residues. Germline CDR1 is TVYSNPD and CDR2 is GDNSRS (reference sequence). Trimming took off 3 bases at V and 0 bases at J, with 20 bases between the two ends. Vgamma9/Vdelta2+ and Vdelta2-negative gammadelta T cells were flow-sorted from PBMC for bulk sequencing.

The sample was gamma-delta T cells from blood. The chain has TRDV3 and TRDJ1; D may match TRDD2 or TRDD3 (6 bases each). This clonotype was sampled from a pool of human donors (malaria-infected and uninfected, not separated). The CDR3 nucleotides are TGTGCCTTCCTTCCCTGGGGCAATACGTACACCGATAAACTCATCTTT. The encoded protein is CAFLPWGNTYTDKLIF.